A selection of T cell receptor beta chains follows, all from one sample in a study of blood T cell repertoires in COVID-19. Using immunoSEQ multiplex PCR, the repertoire was profiled, and TCRdb retains in-frame clones only, with some absent. Among 170,000 or so clones listed, almost 80% were seen once. The specimen sequenced was PBMCs or T cells enriched from blood (not recorded which). The source of these receptors is a woman aged 50 to 60 who had recovered from COVID-19. Each CDR3 is given with its conserved first and last residue. A D gene is named only where the DNA matches it firmly. For some rows the clone size is stated as once, few or many, or as a class when expanded; others skip it.

clone size: .; V gene: TRBV19; D gene: .; J gene: TRBJ1-5; CDR3 protein: CASSIRRGGNQPQHF; CDR3 DNA: TGTGCCAGTAGTATTAGGAGGGGCGGCAATCAGCCCCAGCATTTT
clone size: few; V gene: TRBV10-3; D gene: TRBD2; J gene: TRBJ2-1; CDR3 protein: CAISGLAVYNEQFF; CDR3 DNA: TGTGCCATCAGTGGACTAGCGGTCTACAATGAGCAGTTCTTC
clone size: .; V gene: TRBV2; D gene: .; J gene: TRBJ1-2; CDR3 protein: CASSEAGTGRLIAGYTF; CDR3 DNA: TGTGCCAGCAGTGAAGCGGGCACAGGGCGGCTAATTGCTGGCTACACCTTC
clone size: .; V gene: TRBV5-5; D gene: .; J gene: TRBJ2-5; CDR3 protein: CASSFGTQETQYF; CDR3 DNA: TGTGCCAGCAGCTTTGGCACGCAAGAGACCCAGTACTTC
clone size: many; V gene: TRBV7-2; D gene: .; J gene: TRBJ2-5; CDR3 protein: CASSRPNTIGETQYF; CDR3 DNA: TGTGCCAGCAGCCGCCCGAACACCATCGGGGAGACCCAGTACTTC
clone size: .; V gene: TRBV18; D gene: .; J gene: TRBJ1-4; CDR3 protein: CASSPNSLATNEKLFF; CDR3 DNA: TGTGCCAGCTCACCGAACAGCCTTGCAACTAATGAAAAACTGTTTTTT
clone size: .; V gene: TRBV6-5; D gene: TRBD2; J gene: TRBJ2-7; CDR3 protein: CASSKTSGNHEQYF; CDR3 DNA: TGTGCCAGCAGCAAGACTAGCGGGAATCACGAGCAGTACTTC
clone size: .; V gene: TRBV7-3; D gene: TRBD2; J gene: TRBJ2-3; CDR3 protein: CASSPGYGTSGIGTQYF; CDR3 DNA: TGTGCCAGCAGCCCGGGTTACGGGACTAGCGGGATAGGTACGCAGTATTTT
clone size: .; V gene: TRBV2; D gene: TRBD1; J gene: TRBJ1-4; CDR3 protein: CASSYTRDSFNEKLFF; CDR3 DNA: TGTGCCAGCAGTTACACCCGGGACAGCTTTAATGAAAAACTGTTTTTT
clone size: .; V gene: TRBV27; D gene: TRBD1; J gene: TRBJ1-2; CDR3 protein: CASSKQGGEGGYTF; CDR3 DNA: TGTGCCAGCAGTAAGCAGGGGGGAGAAGGTGGCTACACCTTC
clone size: .; V gene: TRBV5-4; D gene: .; J gene: TRBJ2-3; CDR3 protein: CASSLASGTDTQYF; CDR3 DNA: TGTGCCAGCAGCTTGGCTTCAGGCACAGATACGCAGTATTTT
clone size: .; V gene: TRBV30; D gene: .; J gene: TRBJ2-5; CDR3 protein: CAWRGTEETQYF; CDR3 DNA: TGTGCCTGGAGAGGAACAGAAGAGACCCAGTACTTC
clone size: .; V gene: TRBV5-4; D gene: TRBD2; J gene: TRBJ2-5; CDR3 protein: CASSLLPGLDQETQYF; CDR3 DNA: TGTGCCAGCAGCCTACTCCCGGGACTAGACCAAGAGACCCAGTACTTC
clone size: .; V gene: TRBV28; D gene: .; J gene: TRBJ1-1; CDR3 protein: CASSTFGRGMAEAFF; CDR3 DNA: TGTGCCAGCAGCACCTTTGGCCGGGGAATGGCTGAAGCTTTCTTT
clone size: few; V gene: TRBV6-4; D gene: .; J gene: TRBJ1-3; CDR3 protein: CASSDSFGDGGTRNPSGNTIYF; CDR3 DNA: TGTGCCAGCAGTGACTCGTTTGGAGATGGCGGGACCAGGAACCCCTCTGGAAACACCATATATTTT
clone size: .; V gene: TRBV27; D gene: TRBD1; J gene: TRBJ2-7; CDR3 protein: CASRPGTESSYEQYF; CDR3 DNA: TGTGCCAGCAGACCCGGGACAGAAAGCTCCTACGAGCAGTACTTC
clone size: .; V gene: TRBV28; D gene: TRBD1; J gene: TRBJ1-2; CDR3 protein: CASRTGTAYGYTF; CDR3 DNA: TGTGCCAGCAGAACCGGGACAGCCTATGGCTACACCTTC
clone size: .; V gene: TRBV5-8; D gene: TRBD1; J gene: TRBJ1-2; CDR3 protein: CASSRMDRANGYTF; CDR3 DNA: TGTGCCAGCAGCCGAATGGACAGGGCCAATGGCTACACCTTC
clone size: .; V gene: TRBV7-9; D gene: TRBD1; J gene: TRBJ1-5; CDR3 protein: CASSPDRVGSNQPQHF; CDR3 DNA: TGTGCCAGCAGCCCGGACAGGGTAGGTAGCAATCAGCCCCAGCATTTT
clone size: .; V gene: TRBV15; D gene: .; J gene: TRBJ1-5; CDR3 protein: CATSRDRQSGVNQPQHF; CDR3 DNA: TGTGCCACCAGCAGAGATCGACAGTCCGGCGTGAATCAGCCCCAGCATTTT
clone size: .; V gene: TRBV19; D gene: .; J gene: TRBJ2-1; CDR3 protein: CASNVHSGEQFF; CDR3 DNA: TGTGCCAGTAATGTCCATAGCGGTGAGCAGTTCTTC
clone size: .; V gene: TRBV15; D gene: .; J gene: TRBJ1-3; CDR3 protein: CATSRAPGEGNTIYF; CDR3 DNA: TGTGCCACCAGCAGAGCTCCAGGGGAGGGAAACACCATATATTTT
clone size: .; V gene: TRBV3-1/TRBV3-2; D gene: .; J gene: TRBJ2-7; CDR3 protein: CASSPHRTSTYEQYF; CDR3 DNA: TGTGCCAGCAGCCCCCACCGGACTTCAACCTACGAGCAGTACTTC
clone size: .; V gene: TRBV7-9; D gene: .; J gene: TRBJ1-3; CDR3 protein: CASSLAGGASGNTIYF; CDR3 DNA: TGTGCCAGCAGCTTAGCTGGGGGGGCCTCTGGAAACACCATATATTTT
clone size: few; V gene: TRBV29-1; D gene: .; J gene: TRBJ2-5; CDR3 protein: CSAAQAQETQYF; CDR3 DNA: TGCAGCGCCGCACAGGCACAAGAGACCCAGTACTTC
clone size: few; V gene: TRBV10-2; D gene: TRBD2; J gene: TRBJ2-2; CDR3 protein: CASRAGEVTGELFF; CDR3 DNA: TGCGCCAGCAGGGCGGGAGAAGTCACCGGGGAGCTGTTTTTT
clone size: few; V gene: TRBV7-3; D gene: TRBD1; J gene: TRBJ1-1; CDR3 protein: CASSLGTGGSTEAFF; CDR3 DNA: TGTGCCAGCAGCTTAGGAACAGGGGGATCCACTGAAGCTTTCTTT
clone size: few; V gene: TRBV4-2; D gene: TRBD2; J gene: TRBJ2-1; CDR3 protein: CASSPGLAGRVEQFF; CDR3 DNA: TGTGCCAGCAGCCCGGGACTAGCGGGCAGGGTTGAGCAGTTCTTC
clone size: .; V gene: TRBV6-1; D gene: TRBD1; J gene: TRBJ2-7; CDR3 protein: CASSWDSPTYEQYF; CDR3 DNA: TGTGCCAGCAGTTGGGACAGCCCAACCTACGAGCAGTACTTC
clone size: .; V gene: TRBV7-9; D gene: .; J gene: TRBJ2-1; CDR3 protein: CASRQAVGYNEQFF; CDR3 DNA: TGTGCCAGCAGGCAAGCGGTGGGATACAATGAGCAGTTCTTC
clone size: .; V gene: TRBV6-2/TRBV6-3; D gene: .; J gene: TRBJ1-5; CDR3 protein: CASSYSTMYSNQPQHF; CDR3 DNA: TGTGCCAGCAGTTACTCGACAATGTATAGCAATCAGCCCCAGCATTTT
clone size: .; V gene: TRBV19; D gene: TRBD2; J gene: TRBJ2-7; CDR3 protein: CASSGTSGYEQYF; CDR3 DNA: TGTGCCAGTAGTGGGACTAGCGGTTACGAGCAGTACTTC
clone size: .; V gene: TRBV7-7; D gene: .; J gene: TRBJ2-2; CDR3 protein: CASSLTGTNTGELFF; CDR3 DNA: TGTGCCAGCAGCTTAACGGGAACGAACACCGGGGAGCTGTTTTTT
clone size: many; V gene: TRBV12-5; D gene: TRBD1; J gene: TRBJ2-2; CDR3 protein: CASGLDRDRGTGELFF; CDR3 DNA: TGTGCTAGTGGTCTGGACCGGGACAGGGGCACCGGGGAGCTGTTTTTT
clone size: few; V gene: TRBV5-5; D gene: TRBD2; J gene: TRBJ2-3; CDR3 protein: CASAGPLTSGRGIRTDTQYF; CDR3 DNA: TGTGCCAGCGCGGGGCCGTTGACTAGCGGGAGAGGGATCCGCACAGATACGCAGTATTTT
clone size: .; V gene: TRBV4-2; D gene: TRBD2; J gene: TRBJ2-1; CDR3 protein: CASSQVGSGSYNEQFF; CDR3 DNA: TGTGCCAGCAGCCAAGTGGGTAGCGGGAGCTACAATGAGCAGTTCTTC
clone size: .; V gene: TRBV4-1; D gene: .; J gene: TRBJ1-1; CDR3 protein: CASSQESQGWDTEAFF; CDR3 DNA: TGCGCCAGCAGCCAAGAGTCCCAGGGGTGGGACACTGAAGCTTTCTTT
clone size: .; V gene: TRBV11-3; D gene: TRBD1; J gene: TRBJ2-5; CDR3 protein: CASSPGTAQETQYF; CDR3 DNA: TGTGCCAGCAGCCCGGGGACAGCTCAAGAGACCCAGTACTTC
clone size: few; V gene: TRBV6-5; D gene: .; J gene: TRBJ2-7; CDR3 protein: CASGNLGPVYEQYF; CDR3 DNA: TGTGCCAGCGGGAACCTGGGGCCCGTCTACGAGCAGTACTTC
clone size: .; V gene: TRBV6-5; D gene: .; J gene: TRBJ1-1; CDR3 protein: CASLQGRNTEAFF; CDR3 DNA: TGTGCCAGCTTACAGGGACGGAACACTGAAGCTTTCTTT
clone size: .; V gene: TRBV7-9; D gene: TRBD1; J gene: TRBJ1-4; CDR3 protein: CATKQGEEEKLFF; CDR3 DNA: TGTGCCACGAAACAGGGGGAAGAAGAAAAACTGTTTTTT
clone size: once; V gene: TRBV2; D gene: .; J gene: TRBJ1-5; CDR3 protein: CASSGSGKNQPQHF; CDR3 DNA: TGTGCCAGCAGTGGGTCCGGGAAGAATCAGCCCCAGCATTTT
clone size: .; V gene: TRBV28; D gene: .; J gene: TRBJ2-2; CDR3 protein: CAVAARVLAGELFF; CDR3 DNA: TGTGCCGTTGCCGCGAGGGTACTCGCCGGGGAGCTGTTTTTT
clone size: once; V gene: TRBV9; D gene: TRBD1; J gene: TRBJ1-1; CDR3 protein: CASSARTGTEAFF; CDR3 DNA: TGTGCCAGCAGCGCGCGGACAGGCACTGAAGCTTTCTTT
clone size: .; V gene: TRBV28; D gene: .; J gene: TRBJ2-3; CDR3 protein: CASTRGTDTQYF; CDR3 DNA: TGTGCCAGCACACGAGGCACAGATACGCAGTATTTT
clone size: .; V gene: TRBV7-2; D gene: .; J gene: TRBJ1-2; CDR3 protein: CASSLGEGIGGEIF; CDR3 DNA: TGTGCCAGCAGCTTAGGTGAAGGGATAGGCGGGGAAATCTTC
clone size: .; V gene: TRBV28; D gene: TRBD1; J gene: TRBJ1-3; CDR3 protein: CASVPWTGEGNTIYF; CDR3 DNA: TGTGCCAGCGTACCCTGGACAGGGGAAGGAAACACCATATATTTT
clone size: few; V gene: TRBV7-8; D gene: .; J gene: TRBJ1-5; CDR3 protein: CASSLTDSSNQPQHF; CDR3 DNA: TGTGCCAGCAGCTTAACTGACAGTAGCAATCAGCCCCAGCATTTT